The 13 T cell receptor beta chains below come from one sample, sequenced in a study of beta chain features in type 1 diabetes (dated by TCRdb to between 2018 and 2020). Library construction relied on the immunoSEQ multiplex PCR assay. All of the isolated RNA was reverse transcribed with the High Capacity cDNA Reverse Transcription Kit, so expressed TCRB transcripts were sequenced. TCRdb carries this immuneACCESS record with in-frame sequences only. Its versions omit some clonotypes, under half of them owing to an unresolved V gene in the studies checked, with the rest unexplained. In this sample the table shows around 500,000 clones, around 10% of which occur a single time. Clones ranked in the top ten supply more than 0.045% of the sample. The sample taken for sequencing was naive CD4+ T cells from blood. The intended sense of this specimen's cell subset or site label: true naive CD4+ T cells. The receptor source for this set is a young woman in good health.

The chain has TRBV11-2 and TRBJ1-5; D call uncertain. CDR3 size: 13 residues. The germline V and J ends were trimmed by 1 base and 4 bases, with 5 bases remaining between them. The germline V gene encodes CDR1 SGHAT and CDR2 FQNNGV. As DNA, the CDR3 is TGTGCCAGCAGCTTAGCCCGAAATCAGCCCCAGCATTTT. The encoded protein is CASSLARNQPQHF.

This clone was seen many times. V and J are TRBV25-1 and TRBJ2-1; 7 nucleotides line up with TRBD1. V was pared by 2 bases and J by 9 bases, with 4 bases of the junction left unmatched. Germline V gene sequence: CDR1 MGHDK, CDR2 SYGVNS. The CDR3 spans 13 residues. This CDR3 reads CASSEQGVFEQFF. The DNA of the CDR3 is TGTGCCAGCAGTGAACAGGGGGTGTTTGAGCAGTTCTTC.

The chain carries TRBV7-2 and TRBJ1-2; the D is unclear. V was pared by 2 bases and J by 6 bases, with 13 bases between. Germline loops: CDR1 SGHTA, CDR2 FQGNSA. The CDR3 consists of 14 residues. In DNA, the CDR3 is TGTGCCAGCAGCTTATGGGTGACAAGACATGGCTACACCTTC. The encoded protein is CASSLWVTRHGYTF.

As regards this clone: Within the sample, other DNA sequences also encode this same CDR3. CDR3 in DNA: TGTGCCAGCAGCAGAAATGAAAAACTGTTTTTT. This encodes CASSRNEKLFF. This sequence joins TRBV7-9 and TRBJ1-4; no definite D call. The CDR3 has 11 residues. V shed 5 bases and J shed 5 bases, with 3 bases lying between them. Germline V CDR1 and CDR2: SEHNR, FQNEAQ (reference sequence). Full variable domain (missing parts from reference TRBV7-9 and TRBJ1-4): DTGVSQNPRHKITKRGQNVTFRCDPISEHNRLYWYRQTLGQGPEFLTYFQNEAQLEKSRLLSDRFSAERPKGSFSTLEIQRTEQGDSAMYLCASSRNEKLFFGSGTQLSVL.

V usage is TRBV19 and J usage is TRBJ2-1, with 11 bases fitting TRBD1. Germline-derived CDR1 and CDR2 are LNHDA and SQIVND (reference sequence). J gave up 0 bases and V 1 base, and 5 bases lay outside the gene matches. The CDR3 contains 18 residues. The chain's CDR3 is CASSIGTGGGSSYNEQFF. CDR3 in DNA: TGTGCCAGTAGTATAGGGACAGGGGGCGGAAGCTCCTACAATGAGCAGTTCTTC.

The sample holds a few counts of this clone. This sequence joins TRBV5-1 and TRBJ2-3; D gene ambiguous. The CDR3 is made up of 14 amino acids. Looked up from germline, CDR1 is SGHRS and CDR2 is YFSETQ. The germline V and J ends were trimmed by 6 bases and 6 bases, with 17 bases remaining between them. This CDR3 reads CASNPEPTADTQYF. The DNA for the CDR3 is TGCGCCAGCAACCCGGAACCGACGGCGGATACGCAGTATTTT.

The CDR3 coding sequence is TGTGCCAGCAGCTCCGGACAGGCCGGTTTGAGAAACTACGAGCAGTACTTC. This gives the protein CASSSGQAGLRNYEQYF. This chain uses TRBV7-2 with TRBJ2-7; 7 nucleotides agree with TRBD1. The CDR3 covers 17 residues. Germline loops: CDR1 SGHTA, CDR2 FQGNSA. With V trimmed by 4 bases and J by 3 bases, 15 bases remained unmatched.

The chain recombines TRBV27 with TRBJ1-2; 9 bases agree with TRBD1. The ends lost 3 bases at V and 9 bases at J; junction bases unmatched: 5. The germline gives CDR1 MNHEY, CDR2 SMNVEV (reference sequence). The CDR3 contains 13 residues. The CDR3 DNA is TGTGCCAGCAGTTTCAGGGACAGGGAGAGCTACACCTTC. Amino acid sequence: CASSFRDRESYTF.

J is TRBJ1-1 and V is TRBV7-3; D gene ambiguous. In germline, CDR1 is SGHTA, CDR2 FQGTGA. This CDR3 has 13 amino acids. V lost 2 bases to trimming and J lost 2 bases, with 6 bases between them. CDR3 loop: CASSLDLNTEAFF. The CDR3 coding sequence is TGTGCCAGCAGCTTAGACTTAAACACTGAAGCTTTCTTT.

This clone was picked up a small number of times. Other nucleotide sequences from this sample produce the same CDR3. CDR3 sequence (DNA): TGTGCCAGCAGGGATTCCTACGAGCAGTACTTC. Amino acid sequence: CASRDSYEQYF. V usage is TRBV25-1 and J usage is TRBJ2-7; no clear D. The germline CDR1 and CDR2 sequences are MGHDK and SYGVNS. CDR3 length: 11 residues. Deletions cut 6 bases from V and 1 base from J, with 4 bases between.

The sample holds a few counts of this clone. V and J are TRBV7-2 and TRBJ1-6, with TRBD1 as a possible D gene (6 bases). Germline assignment: CDR1 SGHTA and CDR2 FQGNSA. V was cut by 3 bases and J by 0 bases, with 9 bases left in between. The CDR3 is 16 residues long. The CDR3 spells CASSLGGSSYNSPLHF. CDR3 DNA sequence: TGTGCCAGCAGCTTGGGGGGCAGCTCCTATAATTCACCCCTCCACTTT.

The chain combines TRBV9 with TRBJ1-5; no clear D. Germline-derived CDR1 and CDR2 are SGDLS and YYNGEE. Trimming took 0 bases from V and 1 from J, leaving 20 bases between them. This CDR3 has 19 residues. Here the CDR3 reads CASSVALGVLGGSNQPQHF. The CDR3 DNA follows: TGTGCCAGCAGCGTAGCTCTTGGGGTCCTCGGTGGAAGCAATCAGCCCCAGCATTTT.

This clone occurred a few times. This chain connects TRBV7-2 to TRBJ1-4; D remains unclear. V was cut by 4 bases and J by 3 bases, with 6 bases left in between. Germline CDR1 SGHTA, CDR2 FQGNSA. The CDR3 spans 13 residues. The CDR3 DNA sequence: TGTGCCAGCAGCTGGGGTGCTAATGAAAAACTGTTTTTT. Translation gives CASSWGANEKLFF.